The sequence of this TCR beta chain was determined in a study of blood T cell repertoires in COVID-19. Background on the study: The study drew acute and convalescent COVID-19 samples from the United States, Italy and Spain.

The V and J ends lost 4 bases and 5 bases, in that order; junction bases with no gene match: 4. The germline CDR1 and CDR2 sequences are LGHNA and YSLEER. The CDR3 has 14 amino acids. This clone was detected only once. Profiled with immunoSEQ multiplex PCR; TCRdb holds only in-frame clones, not every one. The sample consists of about 230,000 clones, 80% to 85% of them appearing once. The material sequenced was peripheral blood. J is TRBJ2-2 and V is TRBV4-3; 7 nucleotides line up with TRBD1. The TCR was taken from a man in his forties with acute or convalescent COVID-19. CDR3 protein: CASSPPGGTGELFF. The DNA of the CDR3 is TGCGCCAGCAGCCCGCCAGGGGGAACCGGGGAGCTGTTTTTT.